This TCR beta chain was identified during a study of blood T cell repertoires in COVID-19. Across the study: The United States, Italy and Spain were the sources of the acute and convalescent COVID-19 samples.

As processed by the authors: From reference gene primer amplification, estimates of nucleated cell counts were derived. Assay used: immunoSEQ multiplex PCR; TCRdb lists only in-frame clones, some missing. The V and J calls and clone size come from that table; D and trimming were worked out from the DNA. The sample carries under 350,000 clones, approximately 90% recorded once. This clone was recorded once. Germline values: CDR1 SGHAT, CDR2 FQNNGV. CDR3 length: 18 residues. The V segment lost 4 bases and the J segment 4 bases; nucleotides outside the gene matches: 14. This TCR was recovered from a man aged 35 to 55 with acute or convalescent COVID-19. This rearrangement joins TRBV11-2 to TRBJ2-2; 8 bases line up with TRBD2. Sequenced input: peripheral blood. The CDR3 DNA reads TGTGCCAGCAGCTCACTTGGTTCCAGCGGGGGTATCACCGGGGAGCTGTTTTTT. Its protein product is CASSSLGSSGGITGELFF.